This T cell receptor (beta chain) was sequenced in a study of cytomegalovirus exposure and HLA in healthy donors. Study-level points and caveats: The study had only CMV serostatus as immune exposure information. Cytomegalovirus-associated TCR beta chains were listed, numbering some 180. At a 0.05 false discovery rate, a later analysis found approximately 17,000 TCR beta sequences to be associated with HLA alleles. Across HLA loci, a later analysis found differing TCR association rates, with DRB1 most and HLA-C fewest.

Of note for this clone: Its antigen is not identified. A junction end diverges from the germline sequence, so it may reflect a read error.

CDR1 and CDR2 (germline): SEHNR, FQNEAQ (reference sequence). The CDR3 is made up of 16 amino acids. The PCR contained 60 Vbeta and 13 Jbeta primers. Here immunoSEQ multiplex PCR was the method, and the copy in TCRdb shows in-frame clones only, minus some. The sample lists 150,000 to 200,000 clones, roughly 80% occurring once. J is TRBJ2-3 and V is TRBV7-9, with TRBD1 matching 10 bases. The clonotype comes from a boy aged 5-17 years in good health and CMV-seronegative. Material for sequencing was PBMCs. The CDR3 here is CSSSPAGTGAVGTQYF. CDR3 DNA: TGTTCCAGCAGCCCCGCGGGGACAGGGGCTGTGGGTACGCAGTATTTT.